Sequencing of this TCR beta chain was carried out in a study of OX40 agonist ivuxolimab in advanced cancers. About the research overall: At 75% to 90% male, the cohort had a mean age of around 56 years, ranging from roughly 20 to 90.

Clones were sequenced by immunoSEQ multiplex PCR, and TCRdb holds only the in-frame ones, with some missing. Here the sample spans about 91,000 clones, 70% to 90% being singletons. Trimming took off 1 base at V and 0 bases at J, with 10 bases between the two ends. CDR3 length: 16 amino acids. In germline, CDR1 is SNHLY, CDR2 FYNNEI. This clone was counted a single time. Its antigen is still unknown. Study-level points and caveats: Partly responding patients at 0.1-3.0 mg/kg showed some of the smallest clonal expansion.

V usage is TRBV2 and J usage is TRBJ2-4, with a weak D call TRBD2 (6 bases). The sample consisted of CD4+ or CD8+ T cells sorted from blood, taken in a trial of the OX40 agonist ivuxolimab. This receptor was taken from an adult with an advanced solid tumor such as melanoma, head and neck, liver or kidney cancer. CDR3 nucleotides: TGTGCCAGCAGTGAAGGGCGGGGTCTAGCCAAAAACATTCAGTACTTC. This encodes CASSEGRGLAKNIQYF.